Each of the 29 T cell receptor beta chains below was sequenced from the same sample in a study of T-cell memory formation after mild COVID-19. Each CDR3 protein gets one entry after TCRdb re-called the 5' RACE reads with MiXCR. The sample records around 110,000 distinct CDR3 sequences, around 11% being singletons. The sequencing input was PBMCs or a T cell subset sorted from them (not recorded which). These receptors originate from an adult woman who had mild COVID-19 (a few samples of this study predate the infection). Cell type and time point are not known.

V and J are TRBV5-1 and TRBJ2-4; 12 nucleotides align to TRBD2. Trimming removed 3 bases from V and 6 bases from J; junction bases left unmatched: 10. Germline-derived CDR1 and CDR2 are SGHRS and YFSETQ. CDR3 length: 17 residues. The CDR3 bases are TGCGCCAGCAGCTACGGACTAGCGGGGAACTCTTTAAACATTCAGTACTTC. Its translation: CASSYGLAGNSLNIQYF.

This clonotype was recorded a few times. The chain links TRBV5-4 to TRBJ2-1; 7 nucleotides line up with TRBD2. CDR3 length: 18 amino acids. The V and J ends lost 2 bases and 7 bases, in that order; junction bases with no gene match: 18. Germline V gene sequence: CDR1 SGHNT, CDR2 YYREEE (reference sequence). The CDR3 loop is CASSFAGASFPTGNEQFF. The DNA for the CDR3 is TGTGCCAGCAGCTTTGCGGGAGCATCATTCCCTACGGGGAATGAGCAGTTCTTC.

This clonotype was picked up a small number of times. This rearrangement joins TRBV12-3 or TRBV12-4 to TRBJ2-7, with 9 nucleotides matching TRBD2. There are 16 residues in the CDR3. J was trimmed by 3 bases and V by 3 bases; bases with no gene match: 9. The CDR3 DNA reads as TGTGCCAGCAGTTTCCCCCTAGCGGGGCAAGGCTACGAGCAGTACTTC. It specifies CASSFPLAGQGYEQYF.

The rearrangement joins TRBV6-2 or TRBV6-3 to TRBJ1-1; TRBD1 matches 8 bases. This CDR3 comprises 16 residues. Trimming cost V 2 bases and J 1 base; bases outside gene matches: 6. The germline V gene has CDR1 MNHEY and CDR2 SVGEGT. The CDR3 bases are TGTGCCAGCAGTTACCCCGAGGGGACAGGGAACACTGAAGCTTTCTTT. Its translation is CASSYPEGTGNTEAFF.

The rearrangement uses TRBV5-6 and TRBJ2-5; D gene unclear. Germline CDR1 SGHDT, CDR2 YYEEEE. The CDR3 runs to 12 residues. V shed 5 bases and J shed 4 bases, with 9 bases lying between them. Here the CDR3 DNA reads TGTGCCAGCAGACGGTCTGGAGAGACCCAGTACTTC. Its translation is CASRRSGETQYF.

The V and J genes are TRBV10-3 and TRBJ1-1, with D possibly matching TRBD1 (5 bases). V gave up 0 bases and J gave up 1 base, with 9 bases separating them. This CDR3 has 15 amino acids. Germline-derived CDR1 and CDR2 are ENHRY and SYGVKD. The CDR3 bases are TGTGCCATCAGTGAGTCGACGGGGGAGAACACTGAAGCTTTCTTT. The encoded protein is CAISESTGENTEAFF.

This clonotype was seen a handful of times. The chain links TRBV7-9 to TRBJ1-6; D unresolved. CDR1 is SEHNR, CDR2 FQNEAQ, per germline (reference sequence). The CDR3 runs 16 residues. Trimming took off 5 bases at V and 0 bases at J, with 11 bases between the two ends. The CDR3 coding sequence is TGTGCCAGCAGCCCGGACTATTTCTCCTATAATTCACCCCTCCACTTT. Encoded protein: CASSPDYFSYNSPLHF.

The rearrangement uses TRBV27 and TRBJ2-3, with TRBD2 matching 8 bases. The CDR3 length is 15 residues. The junction had 3 bases not matched to a gene; V was cut back by 0 bases and J by 4 bases. Germline V gene data show CDR1 as MNHEY and CDR2 as SMNVEV (reference sequence). In DNA, the CDR3 is TGTGCCAGCAGTTTATCCAGCGGGGGAGCAGATACGCAGTATTTT. Translation: CASSLSSGGADTQYF.

V and J are TRBV12-3 or TRBV12-4 and TRBJ1-1; D is undetermined. Trimming took off 6 bases at V and 2 bases at J, with 7 bases between the two ends. This CDR3 region has 12 residues. CDR3 DNA: TGTGCCAGCAGCGAGTATAACACTGAAGCTTTCTTT. Its protein product is CASSEYNTEAFF.

The rearrangement links TRBV30 to TRBJ2-2; TRBD1 is a possible D gene (7 bases). Germline loops: CDR1 GTSNPN, CDR2 SVGIG (reference sequence). There are 16 residues in the CDR3. The V end was cut by 1 base, the J end by 3 bases, with 15 bases between. CDR3 protein: CAWSDPGGLDTGELFF. DNA for the CDR3: TGTGCCTGGAGTGATCCAGGGGGACTGGACACCGGGGAGCTGTTTTTT.

The chain uses TRBV24-1 and TRBJ2-5; TRBD2 matches 8 bases. The CDR3 sequence is 15 residues long. J lost 3 bases, V lost 6 bases, and 8 bases had no gene match. Germline values: CDR1 KGHDR, CDR2 SFDVKD. CDR3 loop: CATSNPRGGEETQYF. CDR3 DNA sequence: TGTGCCACCAGTAACCCTCGGGGGGGAGAAGAGACCCAGTACTTC.

This sequence joins TRBV4-2 and TRBJ2-7; TRBD2 might be the D (5 bases). The CDR3 extends over 13 amino acids. V was clipped by 1 base and J by 7 bases, with 11 bases between them. The V gene's germline CDR1 is LGHNA and CDR2 YNFKEQ. CDR3 sequence: CASSQGTPGEQYF. CDR3 DNA: TGTGCCAGCAGCCAAGGTACTCCGGGGGAGCAGTACTTC.

The V call is TRBV14, the J call TRBJ2-7; D remains ambiguous. Germline V gene lookup returns CDR1 SGHDN and CDR2 FVKESK. The CDR3 contains 14 residues. The V and J ends lost 5 bases and 0 bases respectively, with 11 bases between them. DNA for the CDR3: TGTGCCAGCAGCGAAGGACGTTACTCCTACGAGCAGTACTTC. Translating it yields CASSEGRYSYEQYF.

This CDR3 is CATAERGNHYEQYF. The CDR3 bases are TGTGCCACCGCTGAGCGGGGGAATCACTACGAGCAGTACTTC. The rearrangement links TRBV24-1 to TRBJ2-7; 8 nucleotides align to TRBD2. Germline loops: CDR1 KGHDR, CDR2 SFDVKD. The CDR3 length is 14 residues. The V gene end was trimmed by 9 bases and the J gene end by 3 bases; junction bases not matched to a gene: 9.

This clonotype turned up a few times. This chain uses TRBV6-2 or TRBV6-3 with TRBJ2-3; D is ambiguous. The germline V and J ends were trimmed by 2 bases and 3 bases, with 3 bases remaining between them. Germline values: CDR1 MNHEY, CDR2 SVGEGT. The CDR3 spans 12 residues. The CDR3 nucleotides are TGTGCCAGCAGTTACCAGACAGATACGCAGTATTTT. Its translation: CASSYQTDTQYF.

The V gene is TRBV20-1, the J gene TRBJ2-7; perhaps TRBD1 as D (6 bases). CDR1 and CDR2 (germline): DFQATT, SNEGSKA (reference sequence). The CDR3 length is 16 residues. V lost 0 bases, J lost 2 bases, and 17 bases lay in between. CDR3 region: CSARDRGSILAYEQYF. CDR3 in DNA: TGCAGTGCTAGAGATAGGGGGAGTATCCTAGCCTACGAGCAGTACTTC.

This clonotype was detected once. This chain links TRBV7-8 with TRBJ1-4; 10 positions agree with TRBD1. The CDR3 consists of 14 residues. The trim removed 7 bases at V and 8 bases at J, leaving 7 bases unmatched. CDR1 SGHVS and CDR2 FQNEAQ come from the germline V gene. The CDR3 spells CASTRQGAGEKLFF. Written as DNA, the CDR3 is TGTGCCAGCACCCGACAGGGGGCAGGAGAAAAACTGTTTTTT.

The chain uses TRBV7-6 and TRBJ2-2; D gene ambiguous. Germline CDR1 SGHVS, CDR2 FNYEAQ. CDR3 length equals 13 residues. V lost 6 bases and J lost 6, with 11 bases in between. CDR3 bases: TGTGCCAGCAGTGTCCCCGAGGCCGGGGAGCTGTTTTTT. Protein sequence: CASSVPEAGELFF.

This chain uses TRBV5-1 with TRBJ1-1, with unresolved D. The V end was cut by 4 bases, the J end by 1 base, with 8 bases between. CDR1 is SGHRS, CDR2 YFSETQ, per germline. The CDR3 runs 13 residues. The DNA for the CDR3 is TGCGCCAGCAGCGGCTGGGGGAACACTGAAGCTTTCTTT. Amino acids: CASSGWGNTEAFF. Based on the CDR3 plus reference TRBV5-1 and TRBJ1-1, the full variable domain is KAGVTQTPRYLIKTRGQQVTLSCSPISGHRSVSWYQQTPGQGLQFLFEYFSETQRNKGNFPGRFSGRQFSNSRSEMNVSTLELGDSALYLCASSGWGNTEAFFGQGTRLTVV.

This clonotype turned up a few times. The chain combines TRBV6-5 with TRBJ1-2; D is uncertain. Germline V gene sequence: CDR1 MNHEY, CDR2 SVGAGI. V lost 0 bases and J 3 bases, leaving 8 bases between the germline ends. This CDR3 comprises 14 residues. CDR3 protein: CASSYSGSYYGYTF. DNA of the CDR3: TGTGCCAGCAGTTACTCGGGCAGCTACTATGGCTACACCTTC.

This clonotype was counted between two and nine times. The V gene is TRBV7-6, the J gene TRBJ1-1, with D maybe TRBD1 (6 bases). V lost 4 bases and J lost 7, with 22 bases in between. The CDR3 runs to 16 residues. Per germline, CDR1 SGHVS and CDR2 FNYEAQ. Here the CDR3 reads CASSWNRVDAGGEAFF. CDR3 nucleotides: TGTGCCAGCAGCTGGAACAGGGTGGACGCCGGGGGTGAAGCTTTCTTT.

The genes are TRBV27 and TRBJ2-5; 12 bases are a match to TRBD1. Germline-derived CDR1 and CDR2 are MNHEY and SMNVEV (reference sequence). The CDR3 runs to 18 residues. V was pared by 0 bases and J by 4 bases, with 9 bases of the junction left unmatched. The DNA of the CDR3 is TGTGCCAGCAGTTTATCTTTTGAGTGGGACAGGGGGCTAGAGACCCAGTACTTC. Amino acid sequence: CASSLSFEWDRGLETQYF.

The chain employs TRBV29-1 and TRBJ2-2; 9 bases agree with TRBD1. The CDR3 is 15 residues long. Germline CDR1 is SQVTM and CDR2 is ANQGSEA. Germline trimming cut 6 bases from V and 7 bases from J; bases unmatched to any gene: 12. CDR3 in amino acids: CSVVTGTGLSGELFF. CDR3 in DNA: TGCAGCGTGGTGACCGGGACAGGGTTAAGCGGGGAGCTGTTTTTT.

This clonotype was observed many times. The chain employs TRBV5-1 and TRBJ2-7, with D perhaps matching TRBD1 (6 bases). Germline CDR1 and CDR2: SGHRS and YFSETQ. This CDR3 is built from 15 residues. V shed 2 bases and J shed 0 bases, with 12 bases lying between them. Written as DNA, the CDR3 is TGCGCCAGCAGCTTTGGGACATCCCGCTCCTACGAGCAGTACTTC. Protein sequence: CASSFGTSRSYEQYF. The full variable domain, rest sourced from reference TRBV5-1 and TRBJ2-7, is KAGVTQTPRYLIKTRGQQVTLSCSPISGHRSVSWYQQTPGQGLQFLFEYFSETQRNKGNFPGRFSGRQFSNSRSEMNVSTLELGDSALYLCASSFGTSRSYEQYFGPGTRLTVT.

V is TRBV7-9 and J is TRBJ2-2; D remains ambiguous. Germline loops: CDR1 SEHNR, CDR2 FQNEAQ (reference sequence). V lost 2 bases and J lost 7, with 20 bases in between. The CDR3 extends over 17 amino acids. The CDR3 DNA is TGTGCCAGCAGCTTAAAACGAACGAGGACCTCAGGCGGGGAGCTGTTTTTT. Its protein product is CASSLKRTRTSGGELFF.

This rearrangement joins TRBV20-1 to TRBJ2-1, with D possibly being TRBD2 (7 bases). CDR3 length: 14 residues. The V gene's germline CDR1 is DFQATT and CDR2 SNEGSKA (reference sequence). Trimming took 1 base from V and 9 from J, leaving 16 bases between them. Here the CDR3 DNA reads TGCAGTGCTAGAGTCGGGGGGCCATTGAGTGAGCAGTTCTTC. Translation: CSARVGGPLSEQFF.

The V and J genes are TRBV24-1 and TRBJ1-1; no clear D. V was cut by 0 bases and J by 8 bases, with 3 bases left in between. There are 11 residues in the CDR3. Germline loops: CDR1 KGHDR, CDR2 SFDVKD. CDR3 loop: CATSDLTEAFF. The CDR3 DNA follows: TGTGCCACCAGTGATTTGACGGAAGCTTTCTTT.

In this sample, this clonotype turned up a few times. V usage is TRBV19 and J usage is TRBJ2-7; D might be TRBD1 (5 bases). This CDR3 contains 14 residues. Germline-derived CDR1 and CDR2 are LNHDA and SQIVND (reference sequence). V lost 4 bases to trimming and J lost 4 bases, with 14 bases between them. Here the CDR3 DNA reads TGTGCCAGTAGTACAGGGATATCGGCATACGAGCAGTACTTC. Its protein product is CASSTGISAYEQYF.

This clonotype was counted many times. The CDR3 loop is CSVLATDTDTQYF. The CDR3 DNA reads TGCAGCGTTCTCGCCACCGACACAGATACGCAGTATTTT. J is TRBJ2-3 and V is TRBV29-1; the D is unclear. Trimming left V 5 bases short and J 2 bases short, with 11 bases between. The CDR3 is 13 amino acids. Germline CDR1 SQVTM, CDR2 ANQGSEA.